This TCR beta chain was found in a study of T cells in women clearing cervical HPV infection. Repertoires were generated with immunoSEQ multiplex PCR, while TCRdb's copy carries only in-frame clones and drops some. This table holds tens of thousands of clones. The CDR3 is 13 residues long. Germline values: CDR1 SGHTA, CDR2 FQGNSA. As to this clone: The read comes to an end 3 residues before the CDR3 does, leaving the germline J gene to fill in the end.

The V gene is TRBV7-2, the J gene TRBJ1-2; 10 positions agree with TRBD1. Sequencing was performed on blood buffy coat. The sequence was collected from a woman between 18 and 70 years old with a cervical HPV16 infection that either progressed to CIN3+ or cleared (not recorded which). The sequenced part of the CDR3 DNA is TGTGCCAGCGGGACAGGGGTCCGAAAGACC. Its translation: CASGTGVRKT. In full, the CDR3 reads CASGTGVRKTYTF.